Reported below is one TCR beta chain. The J segment lost 1 base and the V segment lost 3 bases, leaving 17 bases of the junction unmatched. The CDR3 sequence is 20 residues long. CDR1 is MGHRA and CDR2 is YSYEKL in the germline V gene. Under the authors' procedure: How many nucleated cells were present was estimated from reference gene primer amplification. Produced via immunoSEQ multiplex PCR; TCRdb's table is partial and in-frame only. V and J calls and clone size are given by that table; D and trimming were obtained from the DNA. Here the sample spans nearly 350,000 clones, 65% to 85% being singletons. This sample is part of a study of blood T cell repertoires in COVID-19. On the study more broadly: The United States, Italy and Spain provided the acute and convalescent COVID-19 samples. T cells, B-cell-depleted T cells, or PBMCs supplied cDNA or gDNA.

The chain is built from TRBV4-1 and TRBJ2-7; 11 nucleotides line up with TRBD1. The source material was peripheral blood. The source is a man aged 30 to 45 with active or convalescent COVID-19. The CDR3 loop is CASSQYQTGTGGRGSYEQYF. CDR3 bases: TGCGCCAGCAGCCAGTACCAAACCGGGACAGGGGGTAGAGGTTCCTACGAGCAGTACTTC.